This T cell receptor (beta chain) originates from a study of T cells after yellow fever vaccination. TCRdb reprocessed the 5' RACE reads with MiXCR, giving one entry per CDR3 protein. Among tens of thousands of distinct CDR3 sequences listed, about 7.3% were seen once. With 4 bases removed from V and 0 bases from J, the gap between germline ends came to 3 bases. The CDR3 spans 11 residues. CDR1 and CDR2 from the germline V gene are SQVTM and ANQGSEA. Study-level points and caveats: Post-booster samples contained most primary-vaccination clones (roughly 96% CD4, about 90% CD8).

This clonotype was picked up many times. Its antigen is unidentified. The source was CD8+ T cells sorted from PBMCs, collected around 10 days after the first yellow fever vaccination. This receptor was obtained from a man between 18 and 29 years old who received the YFV17D yellow fever vaccine. The gene calls are TRBV29-1 and TRBJ1-1, with unresolved D. The CDR3, as DNA: TGCAGCGTTGGGGTGAACACTGAAGCTTTCTTT. Translating it yields CSVGVNTEAFF.